The T cell receptor beta chain described here comes from a study of control samples from healthy donors and cancer patients. Some clones are missing from TCRdb's copy, which holds only in-frame ones; the method was immunoSEQ multiplex PCR. The sample shows fewer than 300,000 clones, around 80% of them seen only once. V lost 3 bases and J lost 5; bases outside the gene matches: 8. CDR1 and CDR2 (germline): KGHSH, LQKENI. This CDR3 comprises 15 residues. This clonotype was obtained from a woman aged 55-69 years with lung cancer. The rearrangement uses TRBV18 and TRBJ2-5, with TRBD1 matching 8 bases. Specimen: PBMCs. The CDR3 loop is CASSPTGQGRETQYF. Here the CDR3 DNA reads TGTGCCAGCTCACCGACCGGACAGGGCCGGGAGACCCAGTACTTC.